This T cell receptor (beta chain) was identified during a study of OX40 agonist ivuxolimab in advanced cancers. Study overall: At 0.01 to 10 mg/kg, ivuxolimab was administered intravenously to patients every 2 weeks.

Measured with immunoSEQ multiplex PCR; TCRdb has only the in-frame clones, and not every one. The sample contains tens of thousands of clones, roughly 87% of which appear only once. Whole-study findings and limits: Near-lowest levels of clonal expansion characterized partial responders at 0.1-3.0 mg/kg. The study observed clonal expansion of CD4+ and CD8+ blood T cells by week 6 at 0.1 to 3.0 mg/kg. Certain nonresponding patients likewise had low normalized T-cell clonal expansion.

Concerning this clone itself: Its antigen remains unknown.

Trimming cost V 1 base and J 0 bases, with 8 bases left between them. CDR1 and CDR2 (germline): SEHNR, FQNEAQ (reference sequence). The CDR3 runs to 15 residues. The genes are TRBV7-9 and TRBJ2-3; D ambiguous. Sample: CD4+ or CD8+ T cells sorted from blood, taken in a trial of the OX40 agonist ivuxolimab. The receptor's source is an adult with an advanced solid tumor such as melanoma, head and neck, liver or kidney cancer. Here the CDR3 reads CASSLDARSTDTQYF. In DNA form, the CDR3 reads TGTGCCAGCAGCTTAGATGCGCGAAGCACAGATACGCAGTATTTT.